The entry below gives a single T cell receptor beta chain sequence along with its context. These data belong to a study of T-cell memory formation after mild COVID-19. TCRdb itself ran the 5' RACE reads through MiXCR, one entry per CDR3 protein. The repertoire holds hundreds of thousands of distinct CDR3 sequences, around a fifth seen once, with over 20% in the top ten. This CDR3 region has 14 residues. The germline V gene encodes CDR1 SGDLS and CDR2 YYNGEE. Trimming took 4 bases from V and 8 from J; bases not matched to a gene: 7. This chain uses TRBV9 with TRBJ2-4; 9 bases align to TRBD1. Material for sequencing was PBMCs or a T cell subset sorted from them (not recorded which). The sequence derives from a young man who had mild COVID-19 (a few samples of this study predate the infection). Cell type and time point are not known. Here the CDR3 DNA reads TGTGCCAGCAGCTCCAGACAGGGGGGATACATTCAGTACTTC. This gives the protein CASSSRQGGYIQYF.